This T cell receptor beta chain originates from a study of coeliac disease. Generated by immunoSEQ multiplex PCR, the TCRdb table keeps only in-frame clones and is missing some. The profile shows over a thousand clones, around 50% of them singletons. This clonotype was sampled from a man aged 70 or older without celiac disease. Sequencing was performed on intraepithelial lymphocytes from the gut.

The CDR3 spells CATGNPGQGAHRELFF. CDR3 nucleotide sequence: TGTGCCACCGGTAATCCGGGACAGGGGGCCCACCGGGAGCTGTTTTTT. The V and J genes are TRBV15 and TRBJ2-2; 12 positions agree with TRBD1. With V trimmed by 8 bases and J by 9 bases, 13 bases remained unmatched. Germline V gives CDR1 LNHNV, CDR2 YYDKDF (reference sequence). The CDR3 covers 16 residues.